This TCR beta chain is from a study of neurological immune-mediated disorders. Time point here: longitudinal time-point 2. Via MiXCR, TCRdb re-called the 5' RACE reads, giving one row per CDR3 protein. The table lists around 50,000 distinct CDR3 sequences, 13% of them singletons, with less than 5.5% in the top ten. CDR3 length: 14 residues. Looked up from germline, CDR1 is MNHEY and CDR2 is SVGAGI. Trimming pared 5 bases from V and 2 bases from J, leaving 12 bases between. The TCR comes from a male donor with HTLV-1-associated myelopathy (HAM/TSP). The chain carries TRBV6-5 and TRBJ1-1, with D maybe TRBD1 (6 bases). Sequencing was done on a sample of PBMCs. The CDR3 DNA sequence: TGTGCCAGCAGTGGTCCGGGGGGCAACACTGAAGCTTTCTTT. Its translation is CASSGPGGNTEAFF.